This T cell receptor (beta chain) was captured by sequencing in a study of shared T cell receptors in the human thymus. The germline V gene has CDR1 LNHDA and CDR2 SQIVND (reference sequence). The CDR3 is made up of 15 amino acids. V was shortened by 8 bases and J by 0 bases, with 14 bases between the two germline ends. Assay: immunoSEQ multiplex PCR; the TCRdb copy retains only in-frame clones and omits some. The sample holds about 380,000 clones, roughly 94% seen once. The receptor was isolated from a human donor. The rearrangement links TRBV19 to TRBJ2-1, with D perhaps TRBD1 (6 bases). Source material: thymocytes. CDR3 nucleotides: TGTGCCAGTGTCCCCCAGGGGAGCTCCTACAATGAGCAGTTCTTC. Its translation: CASVPQGSSYNEQFF.